The next 12 T cell receptor beta chains were all read from a single sample in a study of brain metastases from non-small cell lung cancer. Method: immunoSEQ multiplex PCR; TCRdb's copy keeps in-frame clones and lacks some. Here the sample spans about 880 clones, about three quarters being singletons. Sequenced: tissue from a brain metastasis. The receptors shown here come from a donor over 35 with non-small cell lung cancer.

The CDR3 reads CASSYSAGGVTEAFF. DNA of the CDR3: TGTGCCAGCAGTTATTCTGCGGGGGGGGTCACTGAAGCTTTCTTT. The chain joins TRBV6-5 to TRBJ1-1, with D possibly matching TRBD1 (5 bases). This CDR3 is built from 15 residues. V was cut by 3 bases and J by 4 bases, with 15 bases left in between. CDR1 MNHEY and CDR2 SVGAGI come from the germline V gene.

The J gene is TRBJ2-1, the V gene TRBV12-3 or TRBV12-4, with 9 bases that match TRBD1. This CDR3 is built from 12 residues. Trimming removed 7 bases from V and 8 bases from J; junction bases left unmatched: 3. CDR3 region: CASTWTGDEQFF. Here the CDR3 DNA reads TGTGCCAGCACATGGACAGGGGATGAGCAGTTCTTC.

This rearrangement joins TRBV6-2 or TRBV6-3 to TRBJ2-3, with 12 bases matching TRBD1. The germline gives CDR1 MNHEY, CDR2 SVGEGT. V was clipped by 6 bases and J by 6 bases; unmatched bases: 10. CDR3 length: 16 residues. CDR3 loop: CASSRGSGTGGDTQYF. The CDR3 bases are TGTGCCAGCAGCCGCGGTAGTGGGACAGGGGGCGATACGCAGTATTTT.

This clone was observed a few times. The CDR3 region is CATSRLRGGLRDTQYF. DNA for the CDR3: TGTGCCACCAGCAGACTCCGGGGGGGCCTAAGAGATACGCAGTATTTT. The chain has TRBV15 and TRBJ2-3, with 8 nucleotides matching TRBD2. V was clipped by 2 bases and J by 5 bases; unmatched bases: 9. The CDR3 length is 16 residues. In germline, CDR1 is LNHNV, CDR2 YYDKDF (reference sequence).

V usage is TRBV6-2 or TRBV6-3 and J usage is TRBJ1-2; maybe TRBD1 (6 bases). The CDR3 has 15 amino acids. Germline V lookup: CDR1 MNHEY, CDR2 SVGEGT. Trimming took off 2 bases at V and 3 bases at J, with 13 bases between the two ends. The CDR3 DNA is TGTGCCAGCAGTTACCGTTCGGGACAATACTATGGCTACACCTTC. As protein: CASSYRSGQYYGYTF.

The gene calls are TRBV4-3 and TRBJ2-7; 7 bases align to TRBD1. V trimming: 4 bases; J trimming: 2 bases; junction bases outside the gene matches: 5. Germline V CDR1 and CDR2: LGHNA, YSLEER. This CDR3 has 14 amino acids. In DNA form, the CDR3 reads TGCGCCAGCAGCCCGGACAGGACGGCCTACGAGCAGTACTTC. It encodes CASSPDRTAYEQYF.

V gene TRBV9 combines with J gene TRBJ1-2; 11 bases line up with TRBD1. Germline CDR1 reads SGDLS; CDR2 reads YYNGEE. Trimming cost V 4 bases and J 2 bases; bases outside gene matches: 10. The CDR3 length is 17 residues. CDR3 in amino acids: CASSTGTGGYVNYGYTF. Here the CDR3 DNA reads TGTGCCAGCAGCACCGGGACAGGGGGATATGTCAACTATGGCTACACCTTC.

The J gene is TRBJ2-1, the V gene TRBV19; 8 positions agree with TRBD2. This CDR3 contains 15 residues. J lost 8 bases, V lost 5 bases, and 11 bases had no gene match. From germline, CDR1 is LNHDA and CDR2 SQIVND (reference sequence). CDR3 amino acids: CASSPSRGGLHEQFF. In DNA form, the CDR3 reads TGTGCCAGTAGTCCCTCTCGGGGGGGTTTACATGAGCAGTTCTTC.

This rearrangement joins TRBV10-3 to TRBJ1-5, with D hard to call. The CDR3 consists of 14 residues. Trimming took off 5 bases at V and 7 bases at J, with 15 bases between the two ends. Germline V gives CDR1 ENHRY, CDR2 SYGVKD. CDR3 region: CAISLELSLQPQHF. DNA for the CDR3: TGTGCCATCAGTTTGGAGCTGTCGTTACAGCCCCAGCATTTT.

The rearrangement links TRBV7-2 to TRBJ1-1; D gene unclear. The CDR3 is 15 residues long. The germline V and J ends were trimmed by 2 bases and 1 base, with 11 bases remaining between them. Germline V gene sequence: CDR1 SGHTA, CDR2 FQGNSA. The CDR3 protein is CASSLYRASNTEAFF. The DNA of the CDR3 is TGTGCCAGCAGCTTATATAGGGCATCGAACACTGAAGCTTTCTTT.

The rearrangement joins TRBV11-3 to TRBJ2-5, with 11 bases matching TRBD1. This CDR3 spans 16 amino acids. The ends lost 5 bases at V and 5 bases at J; junction bases unmatched: 10. Germline CDR1 SGHNT, CDR2 YENEEA. As DNA, the CDR3 is TGTGCCAGCAGCCCCCGGGACAGGGGGTCGGGGGAGACCCAGTACTTC. Protein sequence: CASSPRDRGSGETQYF.

The rearrangement uses TRBV10-1 and TRBJ2-6, with D uncertain. Trimming took off 4 bases at V and 0 bases at J, with 10 bases between the two ends. The CDR3 is 16 amino acids. CDR1 WNHNN and CDR2 SYGVQD come from the germline V gene (reference sequence). Here the CDR3 DNA reads TGCGCCAGCAGTGGGGTAGGTTACTCTGGGGCCAACGTCCTGACTTTC. Encoded protein: CASSGVGYSGANVLTF.